This TCR beta chain appears in the sequencing data of a study of cytomegalovirus exposure and HLA in healthy donors. Study results and limitations: Later findings reportedly placed an Asian-associated ancestry cluster below the roughly 730-donor mean for N-insertions. TRBV6-2, TRBV6-3 and other indistinguishable V segments were excluded.

This PCR relied on a set of 60 Vbeta primers and 13 Jbeta primers. TCRdb keeps only in-frame clones here, not all; method: immunoSEQ multiplex PCR. The sample shows 120,000 or so clones, roughly three quarters of them seen only once. With regard to this clone: Antigen: not known.

The CDR3 has 10 residues. Trimming shortened V by 3 bases and J by 5 bases, and 2 bases separated the two germline ends. CDR1 is SGHTS and CDR2 is YDEGEE in the germline V gene. The rearrangement links TRBV5-8 to TRBJ1-2; no clear D. The receptor was isolated from a man younger than 45 in good health and CMV-seropositive. Sequenced: PBMCs. Written as DNA, the CDR3 is TGTGCCAGCAGCTCGTATGGCTACACCTTC. Translating gives CASSSYGYTF. Full variable domain (outside the CDR3, taken from reference TRBV5-8 and TRBJ1-2): EAGVTQSPTHLIKTRGQQATLRCSPISGHTSVYWYQQALGLGLQFLLWYDEGEERNRGNFPPRFSGRQFPNYSSELNVNALELEDSALYLCASSSYGYTFGSGTRLTVV.